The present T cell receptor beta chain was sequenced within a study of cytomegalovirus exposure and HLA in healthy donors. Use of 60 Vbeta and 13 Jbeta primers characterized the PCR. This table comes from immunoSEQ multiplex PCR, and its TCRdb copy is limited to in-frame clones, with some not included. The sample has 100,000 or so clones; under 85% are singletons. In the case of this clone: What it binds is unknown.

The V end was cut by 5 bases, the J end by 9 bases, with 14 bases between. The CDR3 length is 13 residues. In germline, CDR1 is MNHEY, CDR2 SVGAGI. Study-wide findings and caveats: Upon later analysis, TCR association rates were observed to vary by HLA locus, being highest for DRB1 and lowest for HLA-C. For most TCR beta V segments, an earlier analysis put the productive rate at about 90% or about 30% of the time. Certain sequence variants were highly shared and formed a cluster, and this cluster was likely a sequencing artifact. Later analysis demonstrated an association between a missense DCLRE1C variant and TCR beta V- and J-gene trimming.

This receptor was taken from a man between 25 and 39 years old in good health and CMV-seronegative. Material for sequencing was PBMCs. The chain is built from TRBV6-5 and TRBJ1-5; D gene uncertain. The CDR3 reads CASSPLPSGPQHF. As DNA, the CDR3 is TGTGCCAGCAGTCCCCTTCCATCCGGGCCCCAGCATTTT.